This entry concerns a single TCR beta chain. Only in-frame clones appear in the TCRdb table, and some are missing; sequencing was by immunoSEQ multiplex PCR. The sample lists tens of thousands of clones, around nine tenths occurring once. The entry originates in a study of T cell changes during pregnancy in multiple sclerosis. This CDR3 comprises 15 residues. The J segment lost 4 bases and the V segment lost 6 bases, leaving 7 bases of the junction unmatched. Germline-derived CDR1 and CDR2 are MDHEN and SYDVKM. The chain recombines TRBV28 with TRBJ2-1, with 9 bases fitting TRBD2. The TCR was taken from a female donor with multiple sclerosis, enrolled in a pregnancy study. The sample in question was peripheral blood, obtained in the second trimester of pregnancy. The CDR3 reads CASRLAGAGYNEQFF. Here the CDR3 DNA reads TGTGCCAGCAGATTAGCGGGAGCTGGTTACAATGAGCAGTTCTTC.